Sequencing of this T cell receptor (beta chain) was carried out in a study of blood T cell repertoires in COVID-19. Libraries were prepared by immunoSEQ multiplex PCR; TCRdb keeps only in-frame clonotypes and omits some of them. Here the sample spans about 320,000 clones, more than 70% being singletons. V lost 4 bases, J lost 5 bases, and 13 bases stayed unmatched. Germline V gene lookup returns CDR1 SGHRS and CDR2 YFSETQ. This CDR3 comprises 16 residues. Sequencing was done on a sample of peripheral blood. V and J are TRBV5-1 and TRBJ2-3, with 7 bases aligning to TRBD1. The clonotype was recovered from a woman in her 50s with acute or convalescent COVID-19. CDR3 region: CASSIKSPGGEDTQYF. The CDR3, as DNA: TGCGCCAGCAGCATCAAATCCCCAGGGGGAGAAGATACGCAGTATTTT.